A selection of T cell receptor beta chains follows, all from one sample in a study of shared clonotypes between healthy human individuals. The protocol was immunoSEQ multiplex PCR, while the TCRdb copy is restricted to in-frame clones and leaves out a portion. The sample has 2 million to 2.5 million clones; 85% to 95% are singletons. The sequencing sample was made of naive CD4+ T cells from PBMCs. The origin of the receptors is a man aged 18 to 35 in good health. Some clones in this sample may be carry-over from other donors' samples. CDR3s include the opening cysteine and the closing phenylalanine or tryptophan. A D gene is named only where the DNA matches it firmly. The size field is filled for only some rows; it gives once, few, many or a size class.

- | TRBJ2-7 | TRBV19 | few | TGTGCCAGTAGGGAGGCTCCCCAACCCTTCTACGAGCAGTACTTC | CASREAPQPFYEQYF
TRBD1 | TRBJ1-2 | TRBV29-1 | - | TGCAGCGTAACCAGGGGGTTGGTAGATGGCTACACCTTC | CSVTRGLVDGYTF
TRBD2 | TRBJ2-3 | TRBV5-1 | - | TGCGCCAGCAGCTTTGCGGGAGATGGTGGAGATACGCAGTATTTT | CASSFAGDGGDTQYF
- | TRBJ1-6 | TRBV6-6 | once | TGTGCCAGCGAGGGATTTTTTAATTCACCCCTCCACTTT | CASEGFFNSPLHF
- | TRBJ1-2 | TRBV28 | once | TGTGCCAGCAGGACGAGTGGGGGGCACCGCATCAACTATGGCTACACCTTC | CASRTSGGHRINYGYTF
- | TRBJ2-3 | TRBV9 | - | TGTGCCAGCAGCGTAGGGCTCACAGATACGCAGTATTTT | CASSVGLTDTQYF
TRBD1 | TRBJ2-7 | TRBV25-1 | - | TGTGCCAGCTCCGGGACAGGGGGCTCCTACGAGCAGTACTTC | CASSGTGGSYEQYF
- | TRBJ2-2 | TRBV28 | - | TGTGCCAGCAGCCGTCTCGGGCAGGGAGGCACCGGGGAGCTGTTTTTT | CASSRLGQGGTGELFF
- | TRBJ1-3 | TRBV5-1 | - | TGCGCCAGCAGCTCTCGGACAACTGGAAACACCATATATTTT | CASSSRTTGNTIYF
- | TRBJ2-1 | TRBV2 | - | TGTGCCAGCATTAGGGGCTCCTACAATGAGCAGTTCTTC | CASIRGSYNEQFF
- | TRBJ1-1 | TRBV18 | few | TGTGCCAGCTCACCGGACAGAGAAGCTTTCTTT | CASSPDREAFF
- | TRBJ2-5 | TRBV30 | - | TGTGCCTGGAACCCAATTCAAGTGGGGATAGAGACCCAGTACTTC | CAWNPIQVGIETQYF
TRBD1 | TRBJ2-7 | TRBV29-1 | - | TGCAGCGTTGCCCCTCGACAGGGCGCCTACGAGCAGTACTTC | CSVAPRQGAYEQYF
TRBD2 | TRBJ2-3 | TRBV19 | - | TGTGCCAGTAGGGGTCGGGGGGAGGCATTCACAGATACGCAGTATTTT | CASRGRGEAFTDTQYF
- | TRBJ1-2 | TRBV4-1 | - | TGCGCCAGCAGCCAAGGCCCTCATGAGGGGCTTTATGGCTACACCTTC | CASSQGPHEGLYGYTF
TRBD2 | TRBJ2-7 | TRBV28 | - | TGTGCCAGCAGTCCTGGACTAGCGGGTCCTTCTACTAGTGAGCAGTACTTC | CASSPGLAGPSTSEQYF
TRBD2 | TRBJ2-2 | TRBV7-3 | - | TGTGCCAGCAGCTCTACTAGCGGGAGCGCCCCCGGGGAGCTGTTTTTT | CASSSTSGSAPGELFF
- | TRBJ2-1 | TRBV4-2 | - | TGTGCCAGCAGCCACCGTCCCGCGGGGTTGGATGAGCAGTTCTTC | CASSHRPAGLDEQFF
- | TRBJ1-1 | TRBV10-3 | - | TGTGCCATCAGTCGGCAGGGCGATACTGAAGCTTTCTTT | CAISRQGDTEAFF
- | TRBJ1-4 | TRBV11-2 | - | TGTGCCAGCAGCTTAGATCTAACGGGGCCTCTAAATGAAAAACTGTTTTTT | CASSLDLTGPLNEKLFF
- | TRBJ1-5 | TRBV4-1 | - | TGCGCCAGCAGCCAGCCGGAGAACAGCAATCAGCCCCAGCATTTT | CASSQPENSNQPQHF
- | TRBJ1-5 | TRBV5-8 | - | TGTGCCAGCAGCTTGGTCGGGGGGGCAGGACAGCCCCAGCATTTT | CASSLVGGAGQPQHF
- | TRBJ2-3 | TRBV11-1 | - | TGTGCCAGCAGTAACAGGGCGGGTCGGCAGTATTTT | CASSNRAGRQYF
TRBD2 | TRBJ2-1 | TRBV5-1 | - | TGCGCCAGCAGCTCGGTTGGCGGGAGGGCCGGGGACTACTCCTACAATGAGCAGTTCTTC | CASSSVGGRAGDYSYNEQFF
TRBD2 | TRBJ2-1 | TRBV6-5 | - | TGTGCCACCGTGAAAGCGGGAAACAGACATGAGCAGTTCTTC | CATVKAGNRHEQFF
TRBD2 | TRBJ2-7 | TRBV29-1 | - | TGCAGCGCTTCAGCGGGAGTCTACGAGCAGTACTTC | CSASAGVYEQYF
- | TRBJ1-1 | TRBV13 | few | TGTGCCAGCAGCTTAATTGGTGAAGCTTTCTTT | CASSLIGEAFF
TRBD2 | TRBJ2-1 | TRBV7-2 | - | TGTGCCAGCAGCTTACGGGGGGATGAGCAGTTCTTC | CASSLRGDEQFF
- | TRBJ1-1 | TRBV25-1 | - | TGTGCCAGCAGTGAATTGGAGGCCTGGAACACTGAAGCTTTCTTT | CASSELEAWNTEAFF
- | TRBJ2-1 | TRBV5-1 | - | TGCGCCAGCAGTGAAGGTGTTTTAGGGCCTTACAATGAGCGGTTCTTC | CASSEGVLGPYNERFF
- | TRBJ1-2 | TRBV9 | - | TGTGCCAGCAGCGTAGTGTCCGGGGCCTATGGCTACACCTTC | CASSVVSGAYGYTF
- | TRBJ2-7 | TRBV15 | - | TGTGCCACCAGCAGAGATAGGGCCCGATACGAGCAGTACTTC | CATSRDRARYEQYF
- | TRBJ2-3 | TRBV7-8 | - | TGTGCCAGCAGCTTATTGTGGACAGCAGTCACAGATACGCAGTATTTT | CASSLLWTAVTDTQYF
TRBD2 | TRBJ2-5 | TRBV30 | - | TGTGCCTGGAGTGTAAACCTAGCGGGAGAGACCCAGTACTTC | CAWSVNLAGETQYF
TRBD1 | TRBJ2-7 | TRBV28 | - | TGTGCCAGCAGCTCGGACAGGTCCGGATCCTACGAGCAGTACTTC | CASSSDRSGSYEQYF
TRBD2 | TRBJ2-7 | TRBV5-1 | - | TGCGCCAGCAGCTTGGGCCCTAGCGGGAGCTCCTACGAGCAGTACTTC | CASSLGPSGSSYEQYF
- | TRBJ1-2 | TRBV2 | - | TGTGCCAGCAGTGAAGCGGACAGAACCTATGGCTACACCTTC | CASSEADRTYGYTF
TRBD2 | TRBJ2-7 | TRBV19 | - | TGTGCCAGTAGTATGTCTAGCGGCTACGAGCAGTACTTC | CASSMSSGYEQYF
TRBD2 | TRBJ2-1 | TRBV9 | few | TGTGCCAGCAGCGTAGATAGCGGGTCCTACAATGAGCAGTTCTTC | CASSVDSGSYNEQFF
- | TRBJ1-1 | TRBV11-3 | - | TGTGCCAGCAGCAAGGGGGGCACTGAAGCTTTCTTT | CASSKGGTEAFF
- | TRBJ1-1 | TRBV28 | - | TGTGCCAGCAGTTCAACCCGCAGGAGGGGACCGAACACTGAAGCTTTCTTT | CASSSTRRRGPNTEAFF
- | TRBJ2-1 | TRBV5-1 | - | TGCGCCAGCAGCTTGGATCCGGGCGGACAGTTGCAGTTCTTC | CASSLDPGGQLQFF
- | TRBJ1-1 | TRBV10-3 | once | TGTGCCATCAGTGAGTCGAACGGACAGTCGAACACTGAAGCTTTCTTT | CAISESNGQSNTEAFF
- | TRBJ2-7 | TRBV12-2 | - | TGTGCAAGTCGCTTAGAATTCGGAGAGGGATACGAGCAGTACTTC | CASRLEFGEGYEQYF
- | TRBJ1-3 | TRBV18 | - | TGTGCCAGCTCATTTGACAGGCCCTCTGGAAACACCATATATTTT | CASSFDRPSGNTIYF
TRBD2 | TRBJ2-1 | TRBV6-4 | - | TGTGCCACACAAGCCATAGCGGGAGTGTCCTACAATGAGCAGTTCTTC | CATQAIAGVSYNEQFF
- | TRBJ2-3 | TRBV4-3 | - | TGCGCCAGCAGCTCACACCCAGTAGGAAGGAGCACAGATACGCAGTATTTT | CASSSHPVGRSTDTQYF
- | TRBJ2-4 | TRBV6-1 | - | TGTGCCAGCACATCGGGACTCGGTGACATTCAGTACTTC | CASTSGLGDIQYF
- | TRBJ2-3 | TRBV27 | - | TGTGCCAGCAGGGGCCACGGCACAGATACGCAGTATTTT | CASRGHGTDTQYF
- | TRBJ2-5 | TRBV18 | many | TGTGCCAGCTCACCTCAAGAGACCCAGTACTTC | CASSPQETQYF
- | TRBJ2-3 | TRBV5-4 | - | TGTGCCAGCAGCCCAACGGTCGAGGGCAGCACAGATACGCAGTATTTT | CASSPTVEGSTDTQYF
- | TRBJ1-5 | TRBV7-2 | - | TGTGCCAGCAGCGTCGGGGGCTTTAGCAATCAGCCCCAGCATTTT | CASSVGGFSNQPQHF
- | TRBJ2-1 | TRBV27 | - | TGTGCCAGCAGTACCCGACAGGGTCGGACGGGAGGGCTTGCGGGCAATGAGCAGTTCTTC | CASSTRQGRTGGLAGNEQFF
TRBD2 | TRBJ2-1 | TRBV7-6 | few | TGTGCCAGCAGCCACGGGACTAGCGGGAGCAATGAGCAGTTCTTC | CASSHGTSGSNEQFF
- | TRBJ1-1 | TRBV29-1 | - | TGCAGCGGGACTTGGACGGCCACTGAAGCTTTCTTT | CSGTWTATEAFF